Sequencing of this T cell receptor beta chain was carried out in a study of blood T cell repertoires in COVID-19 (dated by TCRdb to the early 2020s). A note on the overall study: The collaborator samples originated in the United States, Italy and Spain and spanned the acute and convalescent phases of COVID-19. A freely available public database, intended as a resource for researchers studying the immune response to SARS-CoV-2, is where the repertoires were released. A de-identified subject ID, COVID-19 status, age in years and sex were almost always included in the sample metadata. Subjects who had been exposed to COVID-19, were actively infected with it, or had recovered from it provided the deeply sampled blood TCRbeta repertoires that made up the dataset. The samples were drawn from two sources: the first 160 participants of the ongoing ImmuneRACE study, and 1,254 subjects contributed by 6 global collaborators. The material from the prospective study consisted of cDNA or gDNA derived from T cells, B-cell-depleted T cells, or PBMCs. HLA class I and class II types, where available, came from metadata supplied by the sample provider rather than from assay-based typing. The investigation overall reported the following: The amount of clinical and demographic metadata varied by source and participant and was provided uncurated.

The collaborating institutions used their own protocols to collect whole blood in K2EDTA tubes. For TCRbeta analysis, collaborators shipped samples as frozen whole blood, isolated PBMCs, or DNA extracted from either of those sample types. TCRbeta CDR3 regions were amplified from genomic DNA by means of the immunoSEQ Assay, a bias-controlled multiplex PCR. The paper's data handling went like this. Nucleated cell counts per sample were estimated from amplification of reference gene primers within the assay. To quantify the absolute abundance of each unique TCRbeta CDR3 rearrangement, sequence reads were collapsed and filtered. For each sample, productive Simpson clonality was calculated as the square root of Simpson's diversity index over productive rearrangements. TCRdb carries this immuneACCESS record with in-frame sequences only. Its versions omit some clonotypes, under half of them owing to an unresolved V gene in the studies checked, with the rest unexplained. V and J calls and clone size follow that table, whereas D and trimming were derived from the DNA. This sample is represented by some 88,000 clones; 90% to 95% of them were singletons. Clones ranked in the top ten supply about 1.8% of the sample.

At the junction V is shortened by 4 bases and J by 10 bases, with 17 bases in between. There are 14 amino acids in the CDR3, from cysteine to phenylalanine inclusive. The retained sequence is limited to the CDR3, 42 bases, with the frame set at the first base. Sequences LGHNT (CDR1) and FRNRAP (CDR2) are obtained from the germline V gene. Points on this clone: Its target antigen remains unknown. Within one base of it there is no much larger clone, and no base qualities were kept.

Material: peripheral blood. The sequence was collected from a human donor with active COVID-19. The donor label of this sample is uncertain. This receptor chain uses TRBV12-5 and TRBJ2-1; TRBD2 could be the D gene, as 6 bases match. The DNA sequence is TGTGCTAGTGGTTCTACATGGGGGGTTGGGGAGCAGTTCTTC. Translated, it gives CASGSTWGVGEQFF.